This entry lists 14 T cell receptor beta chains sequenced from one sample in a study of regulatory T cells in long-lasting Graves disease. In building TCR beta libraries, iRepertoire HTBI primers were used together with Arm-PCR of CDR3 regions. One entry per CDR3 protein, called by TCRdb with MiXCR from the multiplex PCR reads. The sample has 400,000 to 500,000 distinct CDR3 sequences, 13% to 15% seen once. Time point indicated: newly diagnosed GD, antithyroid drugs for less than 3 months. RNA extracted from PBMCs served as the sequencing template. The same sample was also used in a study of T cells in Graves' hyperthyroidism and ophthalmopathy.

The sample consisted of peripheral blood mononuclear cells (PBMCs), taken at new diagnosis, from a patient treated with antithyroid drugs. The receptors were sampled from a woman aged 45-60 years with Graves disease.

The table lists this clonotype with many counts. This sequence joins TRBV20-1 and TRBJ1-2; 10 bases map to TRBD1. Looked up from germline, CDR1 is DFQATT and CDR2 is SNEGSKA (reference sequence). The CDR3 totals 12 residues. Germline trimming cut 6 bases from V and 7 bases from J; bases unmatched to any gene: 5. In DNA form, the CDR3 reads TGCAGTGCCCCCGGGACAGGGGTTGGCTACACCTTC. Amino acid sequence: CSAPGTGVGYTF.

The CDR3 DNA follows: TGCAGTGCTAGAGTAGGGGAAGCCTACGAGCAGTACTTC. Translating it yields CSARVGEAYEQYF. The chain employs TRBV20-1 and TRBJ2-7; weak D call: TRBD1 (5 bases). V shed 1 base and J shed 2 bases, with 9 bases lying between them. The germline V gene has CDR1 DFQATT and CDR2 SNEGSKA (reference sequence). The CDR3 covers 13 residues.

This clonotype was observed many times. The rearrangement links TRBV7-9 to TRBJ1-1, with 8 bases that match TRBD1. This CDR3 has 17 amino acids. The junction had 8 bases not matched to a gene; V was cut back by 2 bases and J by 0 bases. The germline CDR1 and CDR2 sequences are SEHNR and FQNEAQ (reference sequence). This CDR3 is CASSLSGQGGMNTEAFF. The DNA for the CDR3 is TGTGCCAGCAGCTTAAGCGGACAGGGTGGCATGAACACTGAAGCTTTCTTT.

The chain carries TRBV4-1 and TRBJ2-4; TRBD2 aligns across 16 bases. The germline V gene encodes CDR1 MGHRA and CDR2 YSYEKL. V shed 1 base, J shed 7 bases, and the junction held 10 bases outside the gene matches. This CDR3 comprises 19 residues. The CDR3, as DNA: TGCGCCAGCAGCCAAGTTACCGGGACTAGCGGGAGGGCCCGCAACATTCAGTACTTC. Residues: CASSQVTGTSGRARNIQYF.

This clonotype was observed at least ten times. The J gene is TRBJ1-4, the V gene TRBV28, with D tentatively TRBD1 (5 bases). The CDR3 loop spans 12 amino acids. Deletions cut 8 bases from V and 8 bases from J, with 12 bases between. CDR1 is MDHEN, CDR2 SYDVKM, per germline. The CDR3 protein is CASATEGEKLFF. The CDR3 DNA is TGTGCCAGCGCAACTGAGGGGGAAAAACTGTTTTTT.

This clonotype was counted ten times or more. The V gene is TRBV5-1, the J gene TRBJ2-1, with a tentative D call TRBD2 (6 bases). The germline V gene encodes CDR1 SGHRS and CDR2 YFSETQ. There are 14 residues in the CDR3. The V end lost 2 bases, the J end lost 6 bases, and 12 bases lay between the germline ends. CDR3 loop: CASSFGGTLNEQFF. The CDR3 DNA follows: TGCGCCAGCAGCTTTGGCGGGACCCTCAATGAGCAGTTCTTC.

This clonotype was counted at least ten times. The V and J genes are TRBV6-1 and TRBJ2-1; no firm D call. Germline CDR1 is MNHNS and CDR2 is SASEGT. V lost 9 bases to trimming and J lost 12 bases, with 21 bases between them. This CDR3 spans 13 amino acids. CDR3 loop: CASRSTGSVTQFF. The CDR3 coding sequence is TGTGCCAGTCGGTCGACCGGCTCCGTGACGCAGTTCTTC.

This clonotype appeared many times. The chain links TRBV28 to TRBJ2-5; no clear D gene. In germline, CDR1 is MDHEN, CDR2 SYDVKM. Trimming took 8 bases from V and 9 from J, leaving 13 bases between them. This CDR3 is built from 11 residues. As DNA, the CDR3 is TGTGCCAGCCGCTCCCAGAGTTCCCAGTACTTC. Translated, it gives CASRSQSSQYF.

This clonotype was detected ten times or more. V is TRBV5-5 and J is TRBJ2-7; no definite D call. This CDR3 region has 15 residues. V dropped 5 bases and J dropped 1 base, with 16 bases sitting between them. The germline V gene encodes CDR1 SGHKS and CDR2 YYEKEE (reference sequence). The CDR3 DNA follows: TGTGCCAGCAGAGTTGGACCCAGTGGGTCCTACGAGCAGTACTTC. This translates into CASRVGPSGSYEQYF.

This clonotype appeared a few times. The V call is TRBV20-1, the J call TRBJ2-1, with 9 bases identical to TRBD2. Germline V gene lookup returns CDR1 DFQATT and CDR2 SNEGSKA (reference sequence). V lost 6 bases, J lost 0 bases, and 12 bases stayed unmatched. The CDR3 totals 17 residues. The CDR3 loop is CSALGLARVISYNEQFF. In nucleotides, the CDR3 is TGCAGTGCCCTAGGACTAGCGAGAGTTATCTCCTACAATGAGCAGTTCTTC.

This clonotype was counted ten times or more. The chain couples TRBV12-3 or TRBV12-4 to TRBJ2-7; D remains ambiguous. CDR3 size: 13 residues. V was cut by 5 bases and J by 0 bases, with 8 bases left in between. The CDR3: CASSNPLSYEQYF. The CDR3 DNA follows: TGTGCCAGCAGTAACCCCCTCTCCTACGAGCAGTACTTC.

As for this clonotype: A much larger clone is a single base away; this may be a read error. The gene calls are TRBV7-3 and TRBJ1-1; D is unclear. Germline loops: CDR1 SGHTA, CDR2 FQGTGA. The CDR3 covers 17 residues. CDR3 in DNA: TGTGCCAGCAGCTTCTTCTTCCACCCAAATAGGCACACTGAATCTTTCTTT. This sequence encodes CASSFFFHPNRHTESFF.

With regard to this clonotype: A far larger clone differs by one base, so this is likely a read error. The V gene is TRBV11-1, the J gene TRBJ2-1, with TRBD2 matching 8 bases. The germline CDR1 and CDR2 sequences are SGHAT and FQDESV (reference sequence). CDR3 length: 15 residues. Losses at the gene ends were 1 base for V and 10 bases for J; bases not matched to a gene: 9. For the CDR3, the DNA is TGTGCCAGCAGCTTAGAAGCGGGAGCCCCCTACGAGCAGTTCTTC. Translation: CASSLEAGAPYEQFF.

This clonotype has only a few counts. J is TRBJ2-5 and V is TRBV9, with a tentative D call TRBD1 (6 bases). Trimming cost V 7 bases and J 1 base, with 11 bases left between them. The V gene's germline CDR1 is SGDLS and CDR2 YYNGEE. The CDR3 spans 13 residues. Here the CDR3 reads CASEDSFQETQYF. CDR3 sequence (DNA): TGTGCCAGCGAGGACAGTTTCCAAGAGACCCAGTACTTC.